This T cell receptor (beta chain) derives from a study of CD4 T cells in relation to SARS-CoV-2 and coronaviruses. Sequenced by immunoSEQ multiplex PCR; TCRdb stores in-frame clones only, minus some. This sample has roughly 25,000 clones; roughly 70% occur once, and the top ten carry 18%. The ends were cut back, 4 bases at V and 0 bases at J, with 7 bases in the middle. CDR1 and CDR2 from the germline V gene are GTSNPN and SVGIG (reference sequence). CDR3 length equals 13 residues. This clone was found a few times. Its antigen is still unknown. Before the COVID-19 pandemic, during about 2011-2019, CD4+ T cells were taken from unexposed donors. The cells were cultured for approximately 10 days before CD4+ T cells were isolated.

This receptor was identified in a human donor in good health. What was sequenced was CD4+ T cells from PBMCs, cultured in vitro. This rearrangement joins TRBV30 to TRBJ2-1; the D is unclear. The CDR3, as DNA: TGTGCCTGGACAGAGAGCTCCTACAATGAGCAGTTCTTC. Protein sequence: CAWTESSYNEQFF.